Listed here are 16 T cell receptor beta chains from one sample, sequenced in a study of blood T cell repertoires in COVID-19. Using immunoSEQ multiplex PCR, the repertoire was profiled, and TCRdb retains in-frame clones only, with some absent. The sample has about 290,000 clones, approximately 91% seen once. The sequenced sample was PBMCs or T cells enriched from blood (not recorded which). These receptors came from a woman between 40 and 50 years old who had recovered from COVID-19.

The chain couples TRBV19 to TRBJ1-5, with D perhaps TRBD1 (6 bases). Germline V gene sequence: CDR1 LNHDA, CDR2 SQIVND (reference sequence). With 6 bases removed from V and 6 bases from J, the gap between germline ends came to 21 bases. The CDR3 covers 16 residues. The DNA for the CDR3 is TGTGCCAGTAGCCCTTCCACAGGGTTGCTCAGTCAGCCCCAGCATTTT. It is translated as CASSPSTGLLSQPQHF. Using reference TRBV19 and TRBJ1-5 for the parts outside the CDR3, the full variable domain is DGGITQSPKYLFRKEGQNVTLSCEQNLNHDAMYWYRQDPGQGLRLIYYSQIVNDFQKGDIAEGYSVSREKKESFPLTVTSAQKNPTAFYLCASSPSTGLLSQPQHFGDGTRLSIL.

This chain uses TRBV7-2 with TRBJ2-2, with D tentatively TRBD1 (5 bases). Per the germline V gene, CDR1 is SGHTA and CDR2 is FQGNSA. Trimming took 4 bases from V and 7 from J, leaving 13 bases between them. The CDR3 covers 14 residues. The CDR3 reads CASSSQGVGGELFF. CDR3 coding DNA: TGTGCCAGCAGCTCCCAGGGTGTGGGCGGGGAGCTGTTTTTT.

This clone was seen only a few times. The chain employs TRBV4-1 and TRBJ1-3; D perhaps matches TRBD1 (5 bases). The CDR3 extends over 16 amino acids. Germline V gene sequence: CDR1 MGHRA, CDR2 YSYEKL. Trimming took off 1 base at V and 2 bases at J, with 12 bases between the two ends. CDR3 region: CASSQGISRAGNTIYF. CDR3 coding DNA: TGCGCCAGCAGCCAAGGAATCAGCAGGGCTGGAAACACCATATATTTT.

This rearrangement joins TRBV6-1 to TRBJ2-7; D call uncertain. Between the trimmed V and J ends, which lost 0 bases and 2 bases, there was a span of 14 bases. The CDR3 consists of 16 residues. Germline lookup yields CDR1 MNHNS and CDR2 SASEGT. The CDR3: CASSEATYGVPYEQYF. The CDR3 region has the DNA TGTGCCAGCAGTGAAGCGACTTATGGAGTCCCCTACGAGCAGTACTTC.

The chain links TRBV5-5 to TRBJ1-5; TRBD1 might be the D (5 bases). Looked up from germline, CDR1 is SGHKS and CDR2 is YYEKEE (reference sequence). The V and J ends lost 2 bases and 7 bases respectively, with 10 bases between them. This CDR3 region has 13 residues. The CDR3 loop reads CASSFGAGQPQHF. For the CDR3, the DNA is TGTGCCAGCAGCTTTGGGGCTGGACAGCCCCAGCATTTT.

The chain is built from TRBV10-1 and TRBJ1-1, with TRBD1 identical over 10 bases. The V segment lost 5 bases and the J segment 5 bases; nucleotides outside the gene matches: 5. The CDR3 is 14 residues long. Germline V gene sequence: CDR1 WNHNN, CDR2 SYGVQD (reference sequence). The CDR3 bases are TGCGCCAGCAGTCTCCCGGACAGGGGGACTGAAGCTTTCTTT. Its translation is CASSLPDRGTEAFF.

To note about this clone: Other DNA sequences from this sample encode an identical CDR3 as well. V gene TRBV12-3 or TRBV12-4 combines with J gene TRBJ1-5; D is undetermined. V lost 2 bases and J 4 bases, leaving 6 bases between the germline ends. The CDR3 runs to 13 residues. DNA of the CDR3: TGTGCCAGCAGTTTAACGGGAAATCAGCCCCAGCATTTT. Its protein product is CASSLTGNQPQHF.

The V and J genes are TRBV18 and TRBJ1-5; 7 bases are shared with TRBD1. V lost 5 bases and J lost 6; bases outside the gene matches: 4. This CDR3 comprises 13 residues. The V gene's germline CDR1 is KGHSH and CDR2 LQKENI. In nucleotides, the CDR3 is TGTGCCAGCTCAGCAGACAGGGCTCAGCCCCAGCATTTT. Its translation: CASSADRAQPQHF.

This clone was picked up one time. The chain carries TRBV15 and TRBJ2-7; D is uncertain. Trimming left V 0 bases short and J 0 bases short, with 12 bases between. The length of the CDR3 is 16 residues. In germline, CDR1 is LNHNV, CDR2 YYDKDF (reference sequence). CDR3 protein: CATSREVAASSYEQYF. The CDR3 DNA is TGTGCCACCAGCAGAGAGGTGGCAGCTAGCTCCTACGAGCAGTACTTC.

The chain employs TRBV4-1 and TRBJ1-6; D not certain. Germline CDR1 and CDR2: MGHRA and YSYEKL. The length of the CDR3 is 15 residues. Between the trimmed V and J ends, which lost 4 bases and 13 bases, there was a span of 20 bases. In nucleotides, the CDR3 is TGCGCCAGCAGCCCCCGAGCGGGGAGTCCGGTCCCCCTCCACTTT. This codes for CASSPRAGSPVPLHF.

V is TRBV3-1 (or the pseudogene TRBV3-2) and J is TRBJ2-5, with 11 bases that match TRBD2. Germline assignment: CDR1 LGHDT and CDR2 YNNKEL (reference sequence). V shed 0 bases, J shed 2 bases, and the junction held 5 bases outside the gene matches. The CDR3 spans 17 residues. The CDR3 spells CASSQELAGVKQETQYF. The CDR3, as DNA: TGTGCCAGCAGCCAAGAACTAGCGGGGGTGAAACAAGAGACCCAGTACTTC.

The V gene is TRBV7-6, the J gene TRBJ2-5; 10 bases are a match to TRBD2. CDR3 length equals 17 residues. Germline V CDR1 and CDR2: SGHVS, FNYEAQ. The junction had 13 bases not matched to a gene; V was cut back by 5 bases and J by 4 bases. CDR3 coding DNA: TGTGCCAGCAGCCCTATCCCCTCTAGCGGGGGTACAGAGACCCAGTACTTC. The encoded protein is CASSPIPSSGGTETQYF.

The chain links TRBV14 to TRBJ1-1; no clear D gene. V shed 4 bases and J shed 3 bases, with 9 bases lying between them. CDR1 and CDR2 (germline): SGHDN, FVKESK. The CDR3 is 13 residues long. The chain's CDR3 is CASSLSRDTEAFF. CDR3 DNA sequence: TGTGCCAGCAGCCTAAGTCGGGACACTGAAGCTTTCTTT.

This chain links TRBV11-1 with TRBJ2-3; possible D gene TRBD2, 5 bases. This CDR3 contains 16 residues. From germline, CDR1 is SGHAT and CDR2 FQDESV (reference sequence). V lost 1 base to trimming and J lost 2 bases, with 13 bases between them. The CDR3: CASSLVGVAPTDTQYF. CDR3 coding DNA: TGTGCCAGCAGCTTAGTCGGGGTAGCACCCACAGATACGCAGTATTTT. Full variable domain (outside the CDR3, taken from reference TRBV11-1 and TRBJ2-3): EAEVAQSPRYKITEKSQAVAFWCDPISGHATLYWYRQILGQGPELLVQFQDESVVDDSQLPKDRFSAERLKGVDSTLKIQPAELGDSAMYLCASSLVGVAPTDTQYFGPGTRLTVL.

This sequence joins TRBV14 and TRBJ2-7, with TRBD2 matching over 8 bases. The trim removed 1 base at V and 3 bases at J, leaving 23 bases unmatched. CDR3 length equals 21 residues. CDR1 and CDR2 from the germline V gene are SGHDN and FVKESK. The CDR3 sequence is CASSQALDGGRGDGRVYEQYF. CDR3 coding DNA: TGTGCCAGCAGCCAAGCCCTCGACGGGGGGCGTGGTGACGGGAGGGTCTACGAGCAGTACTTC.

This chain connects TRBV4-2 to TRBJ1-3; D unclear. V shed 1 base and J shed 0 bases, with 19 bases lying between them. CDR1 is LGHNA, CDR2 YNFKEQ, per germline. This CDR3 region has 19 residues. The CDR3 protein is CASSQGGGDITLSGNTIYF. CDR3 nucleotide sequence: TGTGCCAGCAGCCAAGGAGGAGGAGACATTACTCTCTCTGGAAACACCATATATTTT.